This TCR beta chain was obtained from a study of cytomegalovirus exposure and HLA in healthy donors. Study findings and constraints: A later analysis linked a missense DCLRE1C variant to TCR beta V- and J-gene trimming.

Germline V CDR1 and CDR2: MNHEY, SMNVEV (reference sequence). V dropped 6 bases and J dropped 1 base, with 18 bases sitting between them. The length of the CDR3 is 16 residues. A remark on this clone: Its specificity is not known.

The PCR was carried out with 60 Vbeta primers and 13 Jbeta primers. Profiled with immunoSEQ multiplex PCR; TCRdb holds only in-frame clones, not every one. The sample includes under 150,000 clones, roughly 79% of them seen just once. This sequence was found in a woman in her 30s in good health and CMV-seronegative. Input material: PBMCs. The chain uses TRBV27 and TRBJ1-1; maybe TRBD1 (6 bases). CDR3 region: CASSQTPGHPNTEAFF. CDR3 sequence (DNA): TGTGCCAGCAGCCAAACTCCGGGACATCCGAACACTGAAGCTTTCTTT.